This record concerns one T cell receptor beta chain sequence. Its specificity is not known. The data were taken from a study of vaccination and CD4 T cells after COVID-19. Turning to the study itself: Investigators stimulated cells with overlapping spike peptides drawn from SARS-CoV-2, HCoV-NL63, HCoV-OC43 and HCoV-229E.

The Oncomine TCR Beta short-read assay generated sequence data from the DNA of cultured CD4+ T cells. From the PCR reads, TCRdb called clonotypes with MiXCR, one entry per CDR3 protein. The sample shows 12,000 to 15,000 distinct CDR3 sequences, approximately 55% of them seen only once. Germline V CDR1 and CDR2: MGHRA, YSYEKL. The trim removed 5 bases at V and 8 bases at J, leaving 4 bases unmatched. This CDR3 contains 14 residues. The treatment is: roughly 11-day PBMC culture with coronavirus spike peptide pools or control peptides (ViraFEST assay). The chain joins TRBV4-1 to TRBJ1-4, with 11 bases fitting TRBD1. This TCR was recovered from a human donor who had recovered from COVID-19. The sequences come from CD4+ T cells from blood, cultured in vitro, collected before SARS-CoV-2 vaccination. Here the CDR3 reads CASSSRDRGEKLFF. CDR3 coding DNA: TGCGCCAGCAGCAGCCGGGACAGGGGGGAAAAACTGTTTTTT.